This T cell receptor beta chain stems from a study of blood T cell repertoires in COVID-19. Repertoires were generated with immunoSEQ multiplex PCR, while TCRdb's copy carries only in-frame clones and drops some. The sample has around 160,000 clones; roughly 84% are singletons. CDR3 length equals 15 residues. Trimming took off 0 bases at V and 1 base at J, with 8 bases between the two ends. Germline CDR1 and CDR2: SGDLS and YYNGEE. Sequencing was carried out using PBMCs or T cells enriched from blood (not recorded which). The rearrangement uses TRBV9 and TRBJ1-5, with a weak D call TRBD1 (6 bases). This TCR derives from a woman aged 45 to 65 who had been exposed to COVID-19. In DNA form, the CDR3 reads TGTGCCAGCAGCGTAGAAGGGGGAAGCAATCAGCCCCAGCATTTT. Translation gives CASSVEGGSNQPQHF.